One sample yielded the 9 T cell receptor beta chains listed below, sequenced in a study of T cell responses to AZD1222 COVID-19 vaccine. Generated by immunoSEQ multiplex PCR, the TCRdb table keeps only in-frame clones and is missing some. The sample holds about 190,000 clones, 85% to 95% seen once. The specimen was peripheral blood, collected 28 days after the second dose of the MenACWY control vaccine. The receptors originated from an adult who received the MenACWY meningococcal vaccine as a control.

Here the CDR3 DNA reads TGTGCCAGCTCACCAGTGTGGATATCTAGCAATCAGCCCCAGCATTTT. It translates to CASSPVWISSNQPQHF. V is TRBV18 and J is TRBJ1-5; no firm D call. Germline V gives CDR1 KGHSH, CDR2 LQKENI. This CDR3 region has 16 residues. V was clipped by 2 bases and J by 0 bases, with 11 bases between them.

The chain joins TRBV7-9 to TRBJ2-7, with D perhaps TRBD1 (5 bases). Looked up from germline, CDR1 is SEHNR and CDR2 is FQNEAQ (reference sequence). The V gene lost 4 bases and the J gene lost 2 bases, with 18 bases spanning the gap. The CDR3 extends over 16 amino acids. The chain's CDR3 is CASSSGHNAHPYEQYF. In DNA form, the CDR3 reads TGTGCCAGCAGCTCCGGACATAACGCGCACCCCTACGAGCAGTACTTC.

The V and J genes are TRBV9 and TRBJ2-1; possible D gene TRBD1, 6 bases. Looked up from germline, CDR1 is SGDLS and CDR2 is YYNGEE. This CDR3 has 17 residues. The V and J ends lost 4 bases and 4 bases respectively, with 21 bases between them. CDR3 coding DNA: TGTGCCAGCAGCCCGGCATTGGGGGCAGGGGAATACAATGAGCAGTTCTTC. Encoded protein: CASSPALGAGEYNEQFF. Filled out from reference TRBV9 and TRBJ2-1, the complete variable domain reads DSGVTQTPKHLITATGQRVTLRCSPRSGDLSVYWYQQSLDQGLQFLIQYYNGEERAKGNILERFSAQQFPDLHSELNLSSLELGDSALYFCASSPALGAGEYNEQFFGPGTRLTVL.

J is TRBJ1-1 and V is TRBV7-9; 8 bases line up with TRBD1. Germline CDR1 SEHNR, CDR2 FQNEAQ (reference sequence). V dropped 0 bases and J dropped 4; count of bases not matched to a gene: 4. The CDR3 contains 15 residues. The DNA of the CDR3 is TGTGCCAGCAGCTTAGCGGGACAGGTCGTCACTGAAGCTTTCTTT. This translates into CASSLAGQVVTEAFF.

This clone was found a few times. CDR3 DNA sequence: TGTGCCAGCAGTGAGAACCGGTTCTACACCTTC. Residues: CASSENRFYTF. The genes are TRBV2 and TRBJ1-2; no clear D. This CDR3 is 11 amino acids long. CDR1 is SNHLY and CDR2 is FYNNEI in the germline V gene. V was pared by 3 bases and J by 10 bases, with 9 bases between.

The chain uses TRBV11-3 and TRBJ2-7; D not resolved. Trimming shortened V by 2 bases and J by 7 bases, and 6 bases separated the two germline ends. This CDR3 comprises 11 residues. The germline V gene has CDR1 SGHNT and CDR2 YENEEA. The CDR3 spells CASSLHDEQYF. The DNA for the CDR3 is TGTGCCAGCAGCTTACATGATGAGCAGTACTTC.

This CDR3 reads CASSSTGAGNEKLFF. CDR3 coding DNA: TGTGCCAGCAGCTCCACAGGGGCCGGGAATGAAAAACTGTTTTTT. The gene calls are TRBV4-2 and TRBJ1-4, with TRBD1 matching 7 bases. Germline CDR1 is LGHNA and CDR2 is YNFKEQ. The trim removed 5 bases at V and 5 bases at J, leaving 8 bases unmatched. This CDR3 is built from 15 residues.

The genes are TRBV7-3 and TRBJ2-7; 9 bases map to TRBD2. The CDR3 sequence is 15 residues long. Trimming removed 0 bases from V and 5 bases from J; junction bases left unmatched: 5. Germline values: CDR1 SGHTA, CDR2 FQGTGA. The CDR3 here is CASSLTGGRAHEQYF. As DNA, the CDR3 is TGTGCCAGCAGCTTAACCGGCGGGAGGGCTCACGAGCAGTACTTC.

V gene TRBV11-3 combines with J gene TRBJ2-1, with D uncertain. The CDR3 extends over 17 amino acids. The germline V and J ends were trimmed by 1 base and 4 bases, with 17 bases remaining between them. CDR1 SGHNT and CDR2 YENEEA come from the germline V gene. DNA for the CDR3: TGTGCCAGCAGCTTAGGAACCGCGGAGTGGGCTTACAATGAGCAGTTCTTC. Translated: CASSLGTAEWAYNEQFF.